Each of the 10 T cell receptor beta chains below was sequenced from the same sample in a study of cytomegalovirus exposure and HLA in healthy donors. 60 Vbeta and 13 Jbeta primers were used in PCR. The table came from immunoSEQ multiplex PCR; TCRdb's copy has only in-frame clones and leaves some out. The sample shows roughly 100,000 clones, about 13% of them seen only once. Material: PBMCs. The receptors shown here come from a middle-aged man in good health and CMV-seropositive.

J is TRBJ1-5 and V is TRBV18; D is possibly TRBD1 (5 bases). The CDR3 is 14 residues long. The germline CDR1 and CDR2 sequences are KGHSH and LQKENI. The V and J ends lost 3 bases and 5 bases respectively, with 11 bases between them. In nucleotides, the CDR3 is TGTGCCAGCTCACCCGGGACTCCTGATCAGCCCCAGCATTTT. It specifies CASSPGTPDQPQHF.

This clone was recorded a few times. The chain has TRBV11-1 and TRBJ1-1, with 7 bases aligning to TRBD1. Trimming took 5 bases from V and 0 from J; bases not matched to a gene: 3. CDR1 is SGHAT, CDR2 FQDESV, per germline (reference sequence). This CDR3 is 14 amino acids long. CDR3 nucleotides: TGTGCCAGCAGCCTCCAGGGGGTGAACACTGAAGCTTTCTTT. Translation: CASSLQGVNTEAFF.

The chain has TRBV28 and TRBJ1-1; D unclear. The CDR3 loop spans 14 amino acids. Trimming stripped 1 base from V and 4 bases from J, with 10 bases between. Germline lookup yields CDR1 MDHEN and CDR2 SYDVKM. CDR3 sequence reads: CASSLYGPGTEAFF. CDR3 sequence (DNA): TGTGCCAGCAGTTTATACGGCCCGGGCACTGAAGCTTTCTTT.

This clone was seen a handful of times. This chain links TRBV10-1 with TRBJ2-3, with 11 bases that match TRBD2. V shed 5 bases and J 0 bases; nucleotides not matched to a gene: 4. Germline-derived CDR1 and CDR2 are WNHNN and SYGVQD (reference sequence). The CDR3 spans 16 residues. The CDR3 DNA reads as TGCGCCAGCAGTCCTCGGACTAGCGGGAGCACAGATACGCAGTATTTT. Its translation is CASSPRTSGSTDTQYF.

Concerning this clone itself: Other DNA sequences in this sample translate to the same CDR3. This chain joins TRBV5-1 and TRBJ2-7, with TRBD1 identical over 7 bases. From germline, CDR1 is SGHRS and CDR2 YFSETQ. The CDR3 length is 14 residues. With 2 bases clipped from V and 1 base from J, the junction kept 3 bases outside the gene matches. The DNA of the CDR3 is TGCGCCAGCAGCTTAGGGGACAGTTCCTACGAGCAGTACTTC. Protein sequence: CASSLGDSSYEQYF.

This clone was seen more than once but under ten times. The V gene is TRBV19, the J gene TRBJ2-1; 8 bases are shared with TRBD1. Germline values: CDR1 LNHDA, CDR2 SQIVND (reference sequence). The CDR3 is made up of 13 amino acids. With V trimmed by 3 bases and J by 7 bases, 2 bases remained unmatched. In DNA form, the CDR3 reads TGTGCCAGTAGTATGGACAGGGTTAATGAGCAGTTCTTC. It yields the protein CASSMDRVNEQFF.

The CDR3 sequence is CASSSLPGLAGNYEQYF. CDR3 nucleotides: TGCGCCAGCAGCTCTCTTCCGGGACTAGCGGGGAACTACGAGCAGTACTTC. The genes are TRBV5-1 and TRBJ2-7; 13 nucleotides match TRBD2. Trimming took 3 bases from V and 3 from J; bases not matched to a gene: 9. The CDR3 covers 17 residues. Germline V gene lookup returns CDR1 SGHRS and CDR2 YFSETQ.

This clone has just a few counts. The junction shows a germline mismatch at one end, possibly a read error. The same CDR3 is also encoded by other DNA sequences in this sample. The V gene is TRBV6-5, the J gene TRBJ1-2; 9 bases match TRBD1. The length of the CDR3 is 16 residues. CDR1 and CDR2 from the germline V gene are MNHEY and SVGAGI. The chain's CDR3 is CDSSYVTGTGTYGYTF. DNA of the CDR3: TGTGACAGCAGTTACGTGACTGGGACAGGGACATATGGCTACACCTTC.

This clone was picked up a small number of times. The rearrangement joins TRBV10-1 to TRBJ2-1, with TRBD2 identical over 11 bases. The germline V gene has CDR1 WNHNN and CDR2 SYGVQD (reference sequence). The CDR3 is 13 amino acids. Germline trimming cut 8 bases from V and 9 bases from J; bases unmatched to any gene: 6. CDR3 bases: TGCGCCAGCGGAACTAGCGGGGGAGCTGAGCAGTTCTTC. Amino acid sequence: CASGTSGGAEQFF.

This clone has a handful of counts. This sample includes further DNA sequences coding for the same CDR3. The CDR3 sequence: CARGPYGYTF. In nucleotides, the CDR3 is TGCGCCAGGGGCCCGTATGGCTACACCTTC. This chain links TRBV10-2 with TRBJ1-2, with unresolved D. Germline V gives CDR1 WSHSY, CDR2 SAAADI. Trimming took off 9 bases at V and 5 bases at J, with 7 bases between the two ends. The CDR3 runs 10 residues.